This T cell receptor beta chain emerged from a study of OX40 agonist ivuxolimab in advanced cancers. Study-wide context: Partial responses occurred in Three dose-escalation patients, one with hepatocellular carcinoma and two with cutaneous melanoma.

With regard to this clone: Its specificity is unknown.

The method was immunoSEQ multiplex PCR; TCRdb's version includes in-frame clones alone and lacks a portion of them. This table has tens of thousands of clones, around 93% appearing once. Peripheral blood came from all dose cohorts at three timepoints. Study-level findings and limits: Low levels of normalized T-cell clonal expansion also appeared in some nonresponders.

The sample here was CD4+ or CD8+ T cells sorted from blood, taken in a trial of the OX40 agonist ivuxolimab. This TCR was recovered from an adult with an advanced solid tumor such as melanoma, head and neck, liver or kidney cancer.

Written as DNA, the CDR3 is TGCGCCAGCAGCCAAGACCCAGCACCAGAGGTGCAGCCCCAGCATTTT. Amino acids: CASSQDPAPEVQPQHF. The chain recombines TRBV4-1 with TRBJ1-5; D ambiguous. Germline assignment: CDR1 MGHRA and CDR2 YSYEKL. V was pared by 0 bases and J by 7 bases, with 16 bases between. This CDR3 region has 16 residues.